This paragraph covers one TCR beta chain sequence. The target antigen is unknown. These data belong to a study of blood T cells in healthy people across ages. Study-level points and caveats: Diversity of TCR beta correlated strongly with naive T cell percentage.

With 4 bases clipped from V and 6 bases from J, the junction kept 9 bases outside the gene matches. Germline V gene data show CDR1 as SGHRS and CDR2 as YFSETQ. This CDR3 has 15 residues. Staff drew 9 to 10 milliliters of peripheral blood from each donor. Per sample, a minimum of 6 million PBMCs were isolated. Primed by a sample-barcoded 5' primer and a J-beta primer mix, a second PCR proceeded for 7 to 11 cycles. Each CDR3 protein gets one entry after TCRdb re-called the 5' RACE reads with MiXCR. The sample gives 850,000 to 1,100,000 distinct CDR3 sequences, around two fifths of which show up once; about an eighth is in the top ten.

Specimen: blood. The receptor's source is a man aged 18 to 35 in good health. The chain is built from TRBV5-1 and TRBJ1-1; 10 bases fit TRBD1. CDR3 amino acids: CASSGRDRGISEAFF. CDR3 coding DNA: TGCGCCAGCAGCGGCCGGGACAGGGGTATTTCTGAAGCTTTCTTT.